One sample yielded the 13 T cell receptor beta chains listed below, sequenced in a study of neurological immune-mediated disorders. TCRdb fed the 5' RACE reads into MiXCR, producing one record per CDR3 protein. The table lists tens of thousands of distinct CDR3 sequences, 11% of them singletons. Sequences were obtained from CD4+ T cells from blood. Every receptor here comes from a woman aged 25 to 39 with HTLV-1-associated myelopathy (HAM/TSP).

This clonotype has ten or more counts. V is TRBV7-9 and J is TRBJ2-7, with a tentative D call TRBD2 (7 bases). CDR3 length: 15 amino acids. V was shortened by 1 base and J by 6 bases, with 16 bases between the two germline ends. CDR1 SEHNR and CDR2 FQNEAQ come from the germline V gene (reference sequence). CDR3 nucleotide sequence: TGTGCCAGCAGCTTAGAGAATCGGGGGGCAAGCGAGCAGTACTTC. This translates into CASSLENRGASEQYF.

The V and J genes are TRBV20-1 and TRBJ2-7; D is possibly TRBD2 (5 bases). The ends were cut back, 3 bases at V and 0 bases at J, with 15 bases in the middle. The germline gives CDR1 DFQATT, CDR2 SNEGSKA (reference sequence). CDR3 length equals 15 residues. CDR3 bases: TGCAGTGCTAGTAGGCCGGGGATGAGCTCCTACGAGCAGTACTTC. It encodes CSASRPGMSSYEQYF.

This clonotype showed up many times. The rearrangement links TRBV7-2 to TRBJ2-3; 8 positions match TRBD2. The germline V gene encodes CDR1 SGHTA and CDR2 FQGNSA. V trimming: 2 bases; J trimming: 5 bases; junction bases outside the gene matches: 6. CDR3 length: 15 amino acids. Written as DNA, the CDR3 is TGTGCCAGCAGCTTAATGGGACTAGGGCAAGATACGCAGTATTTT. Translated, it gives CASSLMGLGQDTQYF.

In this sample, this clonotype turned up many times. V is TRBV5-1 and J is TRBJ2-2; 7 bases are shared with TRBD1. Germline V lookup: CDR1 SGHRS, CDR2 YFSETQ. The CDR3 runs 15 residues. The J segment lost 5 bases and the V segment lost 4 bases, leaving 8 bases of the junction unmatched. The CDR3 nucleotides read TGCGCCAGCAGCCCGACAGGGTCTGAAACCGGGGAGCTGTTTTTT. Protein sequence: CASSPTGSETGELFF. The full variable domain, its missing parts supplied by reference TRBV5-1 and TRBJ2-2, is KAGVTQTPRYLIKTRGQQVTLSCSPISGHRSVSWYQQTPGQGLQFLFEYFSETQRNKGNFPGRFSGRQFSNSRSEMNVSTLELGDSALYLCASSPTGSETGELFFGEGSRLTVL.

This clonotype was seen ten or more times. V gene TRBV30 combines with J gene TRBJ1-1, with 8 bases that match TRBD1. Looked up from germline, CDR1 is GTSNPN and CDR2 is SVGIG (reference sequence). The trim removed 2 bases at V and 1 base at J, leaving 12 bases unmatched. The CDR3 covers 17 residues. This chain's CDR3 is CAWSRQGRTLKNTEAFF. CDR3 nucleotides: TGTGCCTGGAGTAGACAGGGGCGAACCCTAAAGAACACTGAAGCTTTCTTT.

This clonotype was counted ten times or more. The chain links TRBV25-1 to TRBJ1-1, with D tentatively TRBD1 (5 bases). Trimming removed 6 bases from V and 5 bases from J, with 13 bases in between. Germline V lookup: CDR1 MGHDK, CDR2 SYGVNS. The CDR3 runs 13 residues. In nucleotides, the CDR3 is TGTGCCAGCAGGCTCGCCGGGGCGACTGAAGCTTTCTTT. Its protein product is CASRLAGATEAFF.

At least ten counts were recorded for this clonotype. The chain carries TRBV10-3 and TRBJ1-5; the D gene is possibly TRBD1 (6 bases). V gave up 3 bases and J gave up 1 base, with 10 bases separating them. This CDR3 has 15 amino acids. From germline, CDR1 is ENHRY and CDR2 SYGVKD. CDR3 residues: CAISDQGLSNQPQHF. Written as DNA, the CDR3 is TGTGCCATCAGTGATCAGGGGCTCAGCAATCAGCCCCAGCATTTT.

This clonotype was seen at least ten times. V gene TRBV20-1 combines with J gene TRBJ2-3; unclear D gene. CDR3 length: 12 amino acids. Trimming took off 4 bases at V and 0 bases at J, with 5 bases between the two ends. CDR1 and CDR2 from the germline V gene are DFQATT and SNEGSKA (reference sequence). The CDR3 sequence is CSAMGSTDTQYF. Here the CDR3 DNA reads TGCAGTGCTATGGGGAGCACAGATACGCAGTATTTT.

This clonotype appeared many times. This rearrangement joins TRBV20-1 to TRBJ2-3, with 12 bases fitting TRBD2. V lost 4 bases and J lost 2; bases outside the gene matches: 4. The CDR3 runs 15 residues. In germline, CDR1 is DFQATT, CDR2 SNEGSKA (reference sequence). The DNA of the CDR3 is TGCAGTGCTATACTAGCGGGGGGACCCACAGATACGCAGTATTTT. Residues: CSAILAGGPTDTQYF.

This clonotype was recorded at least ten times. This chain connects TRBV5-1 to TRBJ2-3; tentative D call: TRBD2 (7 bases). V was clipped by 6 bases and J by 6 bases, with 17 bases between them. The V gene's germline CDR1 is SGHRS and CDR2 YFSETQ. The CDR3 length is 14 residues. The CDR3 sequence: CASTFSGGHDTQYF. Here the CDR3 DNA reads TGCGCCAGCACCTTCTCCGGGGGGCATGATACGCAGTATTTT.

In its sample, this clonotype was seen many times. Here the CDR3 DNA reads TGTGCCAGCAGCTTAATGTCTAGCGGGGGCACAGATACGCAGTATTTT. Residues: CASSLMSSGGTDTQYF. The gene calls are TRBV7-9 and TRBJ2-3; 9 positions match TRBD2. The CDR3 runs 16 residues. J was trimmed by 1 base and V by 2 bases; bases with no gene match: 4. CDR1 SEHNR and CDR2 FQNEAQ come from the germline V gene (reference sequence).

This clonotype was found many times. The J gene is TRBJ2-2, the V gene TRBV4-1; the match to TRBD2 covers 8 bases. This CDR3 is built from 16 residues. V shed 4 bases, J shed 3 bases, and the junction held 7 bases outside the gene matches. Germline V gene data show CDR1 as MGHRA and CDR2 as YSYEKL. In DNA form, the CDR3 reads TGCGCCAGCAGCCGGGGCGGGGGGTATTACACCGGGGAGCTGTTTTTT. This encodes CASSRGGGYYTGELFF.

This clonotype was seen many times. V is TRBV2 and J is TRBJ2-1; D is perhaps TRBD1 or TRBD2 (6 bases each). Germline CDR1 SNHLY, CDR2 FYNNEI. There are 14 residues in the CDR3. V was cut by 5 bases and J by 8 bases, with 16 bases left in between. CDR3 loop: CASSMDSSGDEQFF. CDR3 sequence (DNA): TGTGCCAGCAGTATGGACAGTTCGGGGGATGAGCAGTTCTTC.